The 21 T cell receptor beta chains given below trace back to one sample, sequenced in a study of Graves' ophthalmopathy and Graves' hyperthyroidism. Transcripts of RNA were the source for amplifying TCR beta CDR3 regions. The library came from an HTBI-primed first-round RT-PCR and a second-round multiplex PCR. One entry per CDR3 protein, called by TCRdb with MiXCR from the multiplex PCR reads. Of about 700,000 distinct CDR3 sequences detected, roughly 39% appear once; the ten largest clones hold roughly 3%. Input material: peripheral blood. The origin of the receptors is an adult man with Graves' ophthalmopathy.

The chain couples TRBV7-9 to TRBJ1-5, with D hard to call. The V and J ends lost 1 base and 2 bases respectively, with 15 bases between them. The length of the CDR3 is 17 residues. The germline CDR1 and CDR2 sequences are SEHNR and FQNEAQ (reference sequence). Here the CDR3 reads CASSLVTEDYGNQPQHF. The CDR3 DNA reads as TGTGCCAGCAGCTTAGTAACGGAGGACTATGGCAATCAGCCCCAGCATTTT.

In DNA form, the CDR3 reads TGCAGCAGCCAAGTACGAACCGGGGAGCTGTTTTTT. Its translation is CSSQVRTGELFF. The chain couples TRBV29-1 to TRBJ2-2, with unresolved D. From germline, CDR1 is SQVTM and CDR2 ANQGSEA. V shed 8 bases and J shed 5 bases, with 12 bases lying between them. This CDR3 has 12 residues.

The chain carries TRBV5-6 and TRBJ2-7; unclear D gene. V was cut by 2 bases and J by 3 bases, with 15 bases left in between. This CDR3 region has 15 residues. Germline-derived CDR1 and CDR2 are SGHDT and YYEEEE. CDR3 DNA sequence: TGTGCCAGCAGCTTATCCGCTGGGGATTTCTACGAGCAGTACTTC. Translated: CASSLSAGDFYEQYF.

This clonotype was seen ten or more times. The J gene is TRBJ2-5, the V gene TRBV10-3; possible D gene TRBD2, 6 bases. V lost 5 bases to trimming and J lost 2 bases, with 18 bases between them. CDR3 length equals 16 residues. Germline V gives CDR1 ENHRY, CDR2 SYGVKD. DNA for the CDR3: TGTGCCATCAGTCAAGGGACTTCCCGGCGACAAGAGACCCAGTACTTC. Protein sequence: CAISQGTSRRQETQYF.

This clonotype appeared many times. The CDR3 coding sequence is TGTGCCAGCACCTCGGGAGGAGGCAACTACACCTTC. Amino acid sequence: CASTSGGGNYTF. V gene TRBV11-2 combines with J gene TRBJ1-2; D is unresolved. Germline CDR1 SGHAT, CDR2 FQNNGV. V was pared by 7 bases and J by 10 bases, with 16 bases between. The CDR3 loop spans 12 amino acids.

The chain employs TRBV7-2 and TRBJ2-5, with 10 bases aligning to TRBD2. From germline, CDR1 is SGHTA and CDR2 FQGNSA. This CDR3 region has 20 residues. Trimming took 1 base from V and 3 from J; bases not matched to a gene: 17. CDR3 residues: CASSLGAGGLDWKPEETQYF. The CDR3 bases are TGTGCCAGCAGCTTAGGAGCGGGGGGGCTTGACTGGAAGCCTGAAGAGACCCAGTACTTC.

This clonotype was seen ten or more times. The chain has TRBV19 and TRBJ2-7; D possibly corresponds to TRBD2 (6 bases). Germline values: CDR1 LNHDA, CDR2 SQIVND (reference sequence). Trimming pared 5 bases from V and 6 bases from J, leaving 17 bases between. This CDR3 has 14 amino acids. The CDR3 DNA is TGTGCCAGTAGTCGCGGGACCGACTCACTCGAGCAGTACTTC. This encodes CASSRGTDSLEQYF.

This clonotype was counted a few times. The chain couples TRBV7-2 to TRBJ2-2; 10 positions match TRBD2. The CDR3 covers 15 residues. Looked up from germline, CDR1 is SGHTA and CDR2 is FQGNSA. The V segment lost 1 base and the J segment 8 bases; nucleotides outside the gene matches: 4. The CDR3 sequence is CASSLERGGPGELFF. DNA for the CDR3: TGTGCCAGCAGCTTAGAGCGGGGGGGCCCTGGGGAGCTGTTTTTT.

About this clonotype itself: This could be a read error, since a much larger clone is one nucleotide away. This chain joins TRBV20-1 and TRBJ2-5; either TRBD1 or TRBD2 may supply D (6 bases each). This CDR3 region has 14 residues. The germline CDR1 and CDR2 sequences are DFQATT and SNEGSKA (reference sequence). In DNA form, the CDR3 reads TGCAGTGCTAGTAGGACGGCGGGACAAGAGGCCCAGTACTTC. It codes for CSASRTAGQEAQYF.

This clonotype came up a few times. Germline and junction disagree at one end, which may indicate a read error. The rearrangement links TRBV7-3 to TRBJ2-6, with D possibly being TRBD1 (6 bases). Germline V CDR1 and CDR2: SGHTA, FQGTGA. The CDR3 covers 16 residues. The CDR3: CASSLTQGVGANVPTF. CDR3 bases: TGTGCCAGCAGCCTAACACAGGGAGTTGGGGCCAACGTCCCGACTTTC.

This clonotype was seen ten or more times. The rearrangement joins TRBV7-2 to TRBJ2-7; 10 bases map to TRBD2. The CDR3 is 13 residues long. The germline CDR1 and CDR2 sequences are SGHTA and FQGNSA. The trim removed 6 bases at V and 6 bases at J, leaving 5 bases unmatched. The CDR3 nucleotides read TGTGCCAGCAGGAGCGGGGGGGCCGCCGAGCAGTACTTC. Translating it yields CASRSGGAAEQYF.

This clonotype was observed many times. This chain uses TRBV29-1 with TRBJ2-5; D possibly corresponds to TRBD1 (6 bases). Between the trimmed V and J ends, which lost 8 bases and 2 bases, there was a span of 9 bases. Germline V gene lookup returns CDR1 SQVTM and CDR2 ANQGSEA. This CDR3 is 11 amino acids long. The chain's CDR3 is CSTGQQETQYF. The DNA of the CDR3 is TGCAGCACGGGACAACAAGAGACCCAGTACTTC.

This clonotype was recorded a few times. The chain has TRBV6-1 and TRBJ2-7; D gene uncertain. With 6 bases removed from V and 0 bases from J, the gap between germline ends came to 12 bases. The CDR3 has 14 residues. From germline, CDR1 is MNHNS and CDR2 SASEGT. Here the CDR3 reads CASSLDGPSYEQYF. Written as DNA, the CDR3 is TGTGCCAGCAGCCTGGACGGACCCTCCTACGAGCAGTACTTC.

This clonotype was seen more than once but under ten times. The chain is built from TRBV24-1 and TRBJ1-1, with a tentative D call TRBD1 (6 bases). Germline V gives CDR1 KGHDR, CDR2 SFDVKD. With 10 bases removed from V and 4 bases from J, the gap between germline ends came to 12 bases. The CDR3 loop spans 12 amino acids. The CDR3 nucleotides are TGTGCCACGGACTCGGGGGCCACTGAAGCTTTCTTT. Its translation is CATDSGATEAFF.

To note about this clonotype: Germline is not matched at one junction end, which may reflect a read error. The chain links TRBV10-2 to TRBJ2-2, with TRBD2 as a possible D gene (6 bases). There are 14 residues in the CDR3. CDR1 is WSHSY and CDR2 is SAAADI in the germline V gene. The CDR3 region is CASRAGTETGELFF. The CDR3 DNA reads TGTGCCAGCAGGGCCGGGACTGAGACCGGGGAGCTGTTTTTT.

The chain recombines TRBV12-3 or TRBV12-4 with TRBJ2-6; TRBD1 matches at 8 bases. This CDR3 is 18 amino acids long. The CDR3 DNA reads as TGTGCTAGTGGTTTTGGGCCAGGGGGCGGCTCTGGGGCCAACGTCCTGACTTTC. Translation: CASGFGPGGGSGANVLTF.

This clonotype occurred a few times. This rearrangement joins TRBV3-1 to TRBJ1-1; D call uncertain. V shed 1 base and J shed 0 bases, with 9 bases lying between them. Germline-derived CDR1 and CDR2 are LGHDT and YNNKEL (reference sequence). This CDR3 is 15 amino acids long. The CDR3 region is CASSQGLTLNTEAFF. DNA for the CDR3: TGTGCCAGCAGCCAAGGTTTGACCCTGAACACTGAAGCTTTCTTT.

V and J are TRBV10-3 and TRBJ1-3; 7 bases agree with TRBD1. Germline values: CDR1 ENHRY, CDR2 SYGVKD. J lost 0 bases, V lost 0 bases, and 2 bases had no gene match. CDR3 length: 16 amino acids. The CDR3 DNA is TGTGCCATCAGTGAGTCTGGGGACAGCTCTGGAAACACCATATATTTT. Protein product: CAISESGDSSGNTIYF.

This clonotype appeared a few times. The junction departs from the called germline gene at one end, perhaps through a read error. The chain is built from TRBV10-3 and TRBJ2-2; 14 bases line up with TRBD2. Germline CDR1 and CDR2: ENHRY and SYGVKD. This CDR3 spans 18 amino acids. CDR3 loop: CASSWGTSGGPNTGELFF. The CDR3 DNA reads TGTGCCAGCAGTTGGGGGACTAGCGGGGGCCCGAACACCGGGGAGCTGTTTTTT.

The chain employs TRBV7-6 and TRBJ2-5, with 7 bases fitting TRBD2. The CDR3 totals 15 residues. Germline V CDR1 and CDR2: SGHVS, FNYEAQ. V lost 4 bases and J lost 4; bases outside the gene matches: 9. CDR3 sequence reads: CASSWGTTRGETQYF. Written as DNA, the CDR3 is TGTGCCAGCAGCTGGGGGACTACTCGGGGAGAGACCCAGTACTTC.

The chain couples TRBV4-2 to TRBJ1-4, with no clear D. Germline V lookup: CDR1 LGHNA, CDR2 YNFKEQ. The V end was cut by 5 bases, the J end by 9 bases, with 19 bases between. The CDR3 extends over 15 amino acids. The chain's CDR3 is CASSSQMDASKKLFF. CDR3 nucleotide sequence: TGTGCCAGCAGCTCCCAGATGGATGCAAGTAAAAAACTGTTTTTT.